This T cell receptor (beta chain) originates from a study of blood T cell repertoires in COVID-19. The CDR3 totals 16 residues. CDR1 and CDR2 (germline): LGHDT, YNNKEL (reference sequence). Trimming left V 0 bases short and J 6 bases short, with 18 bases between. Produced via immunoSEQ multiplex PCR; TCRdb's table is partial and in-frame only. Counted here are about 320,000 clones, over 75% occurring once; the ten biggest clones make up 5% to 6%. Participants, about 18 to 90 years old, spanned around 25 US areas. The study assigned cohorts using participant-reported clinical history. The TCR sequence derives from a man aged 30 to 39 who had recovered from COVID-19. The rearrangement links TRBV3-1 (or the pseudogene TRBV3-2) to TRBJ2-7; possible D gene TRBD2, 6 bases. Sequenced sample: PBMCs or T cells enriched from blood (not recorded which). CDR3 nucleotides: TGTGCCAGCAGCCAAGATTTGGGGCAACGGGGGATCGAGCAGTACTTC. The encoded protein is CASSQDLGQRGIEQYF.